This T cell receptor (beta chain) was recovered during a study of metastatic and nonmetastatic thyroid tumors. Study at large: Repertoires were compared across blood and tumor or nodule tissue from malignant and benign thyroid patients.

Authors' data handling: In papillary thyroid cancer, a distant-metastasis classifier was built using CDR3 differences across clinicopathological groups. TCRdb re-called the PCR reads via MiXCR. The V and J calls reflect TCRdb's pipeline rather than the authors' work. The data contain 20,000 to 30,000 clones, 10% to 15% of them seen just once; the ten biggest clones take up 4.9%. Prior to thyroid surgery, none of the patients had received any treatment. In this sample, this clone turned up many times. The sequenced sample consisted of blood. The sequence came from a female donor with papillary thyroid cancer or a benign thyroid nodule (not recorded which). Some clones in this sample may be carry-over from other donors' samples.

The CDR3 protein is CASWDRAKQPQHF. The CDR3 DNA is TGTGCCAGTTGGGACAGGGCGAAACAGCCCCAGCATTTT. The chain uses TRBV19 and TRBJ1-5, with 9 bases that match TRBD1. Germline V gene lookup returns CDR1 LNHDA and CDR2 SQIVND (reference sequence). The CDR3 runs 13 residues. With V trimmed by 8 bases and J by 7 bases, 6 bases remained unmatched.